This T cell receptor beta chain comes out of a study of ipilimumab plus nivolumab after autologous stem cell transplantation. The protocol was immunoSEQ multiplex PCR, while the TCRdb copy is restricted to in-frame clones and leaves out a portion. This table has 15,000 to 20,000 clones, more than 70% appearing once. Germline V gives CDR1 LGHNT, CDR2 FRNRAP. The CDR3 covers 13 residues. V lost 5 bases and J 6 bases, leaving 12 bases between the germline ends. Starting 14 to 28 days after autologous transplant, ipilimumab 1 mg/kg was given. Sequencing was performed on PBMCs, taken in a trial of ipilimumab plus nivolumab as post-transplant consolidation. The receptor's source is a male donor with diffuse large B-cell lymphoma. The gene calls are TRBV12-5 and TRBJ2-3, with unresolved D. CDR3 nucleotide sequence: TGTGCTAGTGGTCGATCAACAAGGGATACGCAGTATTTT. Amino acids: CASGRSTRDTQYF.